This TCR beta chain comes out of a study of T cell responses to AZD1222 COVID-19 vaccine. Study-wide results and caveats: Spike was spanned by vaccine-associated CD4 TCRs, which were dominant at 160-218 and 743-854. It was only five to seven AZD1222 recipients who were seropositive at baseline. With two AZD1222 doses given, Spike-specific TCR breadth and depth both rose.

Method: immunoSEQ multiplex PCR; TCRdb's copy keeps in-frame clones and lacks some. This sample carries 90,000 to 100,000 clones, around nine tenths of them seen once, and the ten largest clones take approximately 15%. The CDR3 spans 13 residues. Trimming left V 8 bases short and J 0 bases short, with 8 bases between. Germline CDR1 reads WSHSY; CDR2 reads SAAADI. Worth noting for this clone: Antigen: not known.

V is TRBV10-2 and J is TRBJ2-1; D unclear. The sequencing used peripheral blood, collected 28 days after the second AZD1222 dose. The receptor was isolated from an adult who received the AZD1222 COVID-19 vaccine. The CDR3 DNA reads as TGCGCCAGCGTCCCTAGCTCCTACAATGAGCAGTTCTTC. Its translation: CASVPSSYNEQFF.